This T cell receptor (beta chain) was profiled in a study of T cell changes during pregnancy in multiple sclerosis (dated by TCRdb to between 2018 and 2021). A note on the overall study: The study examined how the T cell repertoire changed over the course of pregnancy in women with multiple sclerosis.

This clone came up once. Its antigen specificity is not known. At one end, the junction sequence differs from germline, possibly due to a read error. In the germline V gene (reference sequence), CDR1 corresponds to MNHEY and CDR2 to SMNVEV. The CDR3 measures 14 amino acids from cysteine to phenylalanine. Only CDR3 DNA is held: 42 bases, read in frame from base 1. The library was generated by the immunoSEQ multiplex PCR assay. TCRdb retrieved this table from immuneACCESS and kept in-frame rearrangements only. Not all clones are present; in checked studies, unresolved V genes account for under half, and no reason is known for the remainder. The sample includes some 30,000 clones, with roughly 90% observed a single time. Of the sample, roughly 7.9% falls within the top ten clones.

The chain joins TRBV27 to TRBJ2-3; TRBD1 is a weak D gene call, 5 bases matching. The sample was CD8+ T cells from peripheral blood mononuclear cells, taken before pregnancy. The sequence was collected from a female donor with multiple sclerosis, enrolled in a pregnancy study. The CDR3 protein is CASSLSPSTGTQYF. In nucleotide form, the sequence is TGTGCCAGCAGTTTATCGCCGAGCACAGGTACGCAGTATTTT.